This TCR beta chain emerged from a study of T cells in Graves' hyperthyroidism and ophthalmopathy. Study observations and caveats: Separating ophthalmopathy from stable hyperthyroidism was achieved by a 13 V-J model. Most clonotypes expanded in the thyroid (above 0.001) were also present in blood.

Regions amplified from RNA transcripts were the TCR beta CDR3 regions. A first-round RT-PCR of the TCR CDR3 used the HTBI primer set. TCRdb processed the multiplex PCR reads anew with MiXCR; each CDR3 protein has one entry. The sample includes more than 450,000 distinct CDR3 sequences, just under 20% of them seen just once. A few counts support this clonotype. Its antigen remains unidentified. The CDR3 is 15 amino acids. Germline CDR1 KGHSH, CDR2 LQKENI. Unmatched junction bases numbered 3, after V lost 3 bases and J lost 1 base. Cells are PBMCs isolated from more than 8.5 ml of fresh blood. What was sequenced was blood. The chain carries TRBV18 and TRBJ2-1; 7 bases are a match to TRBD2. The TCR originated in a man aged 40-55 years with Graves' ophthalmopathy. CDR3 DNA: TGTGCCAGCTCACCCGGACTAGGATCCTACAATGAGCAGTTCTTC. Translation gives CASSPGLGSYNEQFF.